Presented here are 10 T cell receptor beta chains from one specimen sequenced in a study of memory CD4+ T cells and cytomegalovirus serostatus. Single viable CD3+CD4+CD8-CD45RO+ cells were sorted as the memory CD4+ T cells. Produced via immunoSEQ multiplex PCR; TCRdb's table is partial and in-frame only. This table holds 25,000 to 35,000 clones, about 81% found once. What was sequenced was memory CD4+ T cells from blood. The receptors derive from an adult in good health and CMV-seronegative.

J is TRBJ1-2 and V is TRBV7-9; 7 bases map to TRBD1. J lost 0 bases, V lost 5 bases, and 3 bases had no gene match. The CDR3 extends over 14 amino acids. The germline CDR1 and CDR2 sequences are SEHNR and FQNEAQ (reference sequence). The CDR3 is CASSRQGSNYGYTF. In nucleotides, the CDR3 is TGTGCCAGCAGCCGACAGGGATCTAACTATGGCTACACCTTC.

This clone is a singleton in its sample. This chain uses TRBV9 with TRBJ1-2; the D is unclear. Looked up from germline, CDR1 is SGDLS and CDR2 is YYNGEE. The CDR3 totals 14 residues. Trimming took 0 bases from V and 2 from J, leaving 8 bases between them. CDR3 in DNA: TGTGCCAGCAGCGTAGACCCGGGGAACTATGGCTACACCTTC. Its protein product is CASSVDPGNYGYTF. Filled out from reference TRBV9 and TRBJ1-2, the complete variable domain reads DSGVTQTPKHLITATGQRVTLRCSPRSGDLSVYWYQQSLDQGLQFLIQYYNGEERAKGNILERFSAQQFPDLHSELNLSSLELGDSALYFCASSVDPGNYGYTFGSGTRLTVV.

The gene calls are TRBV2 and TRBJ2-3; 12 nucleotides align to TRBD2. CDR1 SNHLY and CDR2 FYNNEI come from the germline V gene. The CDR3 totals 15 residues. J was trimmed by 4 bases and V by 7 bases; bases with no gene match: 6. CDR3 sequence (DNA): TGTGCCAGCATGAGGGCTAGCGGGGGGGCAGATACGCAGTATTTT. This sequence encodes CASMRASGGADTQYF.

This clone was seen only a few times. The genes are TRBV30 and TRBJ1-1, with D possibly TRBD1 on 5 matching bases. The germline V gene encodes CDR1 GTSNPN and CDR2 SVGIG (reference sequence). The CDR3 contains 12 residues. V shed 2 bases and J shed 3 bases, with 7 bases lying between them. The DNA of the CDR3 is TGTGCCTGGAGTCGAGGGGACACTGAAGCTTTCTTT. It encodes CAWSRGDTEAFF.

The V gene is TRBV18, the J gene TRBJ1-6; D is possibly TRBD1 (6 bases). Trimming removed 4 bases from V and 5 bases from J, with 12 bases in between. The CDR3 runs to 15 residues. From germline, CDR1 is KGHSH and CDR2 LQKENI. The CDR3 bases are TGTGCCAGCTCACGAACAGACAGGAATAATTCACCCCTCCACTTT. This sequence encodes CASSRTDRNNSPLHF.

The V call is TRBV18, the J call TRBJ1-1, with D unclear. The V gene lost 6 bases and the J gene lost 6 bases, with 11 bases spanning the gap. This CDR3 has 12 amino acids. Germline values: CDR1 KGHSH, CDR2 LQKENI. DNA for the CDR3: TGTGCCAGCTCCGGGAGTCTCCCTGAAGCTTTCTTT. It yields the protein CASSGSLPEAFF.

This chain links TRBV6-5 with TRBJ1-1; D unresolved. The CDR3 contains 13 residues. Germline loops: CDR1 MNHEY, CDR2 SVGAGI. Trimming took 5 bases from V and 3 from J, leaving 10 bases between them. In DNA form, the CDR3 reads TGTGCCAGCAGTCCCCGGGGAGACACTGAAGCTTTCTTT. It yields the protein CASSPRGDTEAFF.

The chain is built from TRBV7-2 and TRBJ1-2, with D perhaps matching TRBD1 (5 bases). The ends were cut back, 5 bases at V and 2 bases at J, with 24 bases in the middle. The germline V gene encodes CDR1 SGHTA and CDR2 FQGNSA. CDR3 length equals 18 residues. The DNA for the CDR3 is TGTGCCAGCAGCGCCCGGGGGAGAGGGGCCGGGGGGAACTATGGCTACACCTTC. Translation: CASSARGRGAGGNYGYTF.

The rearrangement links TRBV7-8 to TRBJ1-6; D uncertain. The CDR3 runs 14 residues. Trimming pared 10 bases from V and 12 bases from J, leaving 22 bases between. The V gene's germline CDR1 is SGHVS and CDR2 FQNEAQ. This chain's CDR3 is CATPGLFGREPLHF. In DNA form, the CDR3 reads TGTGCCACCCCCGGGCTCTTTGGCCGGGAACCCCTCCACTTT.

The rearrangement joins TRBV6-5 to TRBJ2-2; D ambiguous. V shed 0 bases and J shed 4 bases, with 3 bases lying between them. Germline V gives CDR1 MNHEY, CDR2 SVGAGI. The CDR3 sequence is 13 residues long. The CDR3 nucleotides read TGTGCCAGCAGTTACTCGGCCACCGGGGAGCTGTTTTTT. This codes for CASSYSATGELFF.